Below are 12 T cell receptor beta chains sequenced from a single sample in a study of cytomegalovirus exposure and HLA in healthy donors. Both 60 Vbeta primers and 13 Jbeta primers went into the PCR. This table comes from immunoSEQ multiplex PCR, and its TCRdb copy is limited to in-frame clones, with some not included. The sample includes about 140,000 clones, around four fifths of them seen just once. The sample comprised PBMCs. These receptor sequences come from a boy between 2 and 10 years old in good health and CMV-seronegative.

J is TRBJ1-5 and V is TRBV2, with TRBD1 identical over 7 bases. V dropped 3 bases and J dropped 7; count of bases not matched to a gene: 15. The CDR3 is 17 residues long. Germline V gene data show CDR1 as SNHLY and CDR2 as FYNNEI. The CDR3 region has the DNA TGTGCCAGCAGTGACACAGTCGAACAGGGGTTGGGGCAGCCCCAGCATTTT. Its translation: CASSDTVEQGLGQPQHF.

This clone has more than one count but fewer than ten. The chain carries TRBV5-4 and TRBJ2-7; a weak D match, TRBD2 (5 bases). CDR3 length equals 12 residues. Germline values: CDR1 SGHNT, CDR2 YYREEE (reference sequence). Trimming took off 4 bases at V and 7 bases at J, with 12 bases between the two ends. This CDR3 is CASSRAPGEQYF. The CDR3 nucleotides read TGTGCCAGCAGCCGAGCACCGGGGGAGCAGTACTTC.

The chain has TRBV13 and TRBJ2-3, with 7 bases lining up with TRBD1. Trimming at V came to 5 bases and at J to 4 bases, leaving 9 bases not matched to a gene. From germline, CDR1 is PRHDT and CDR2 FYEKMQ (reference sequence). The CDR3 runs to 15 residues. Here the CDR3 DNA reads TGTGCCAGCAGCCCACAGGGAAGGGGGCCAGATACGCAGTATTTT. Its translation is CASSPQGRGPDTQYF. Full variable domain (outside the CDR3, taken from reference TRBV13 and TRBJ2-3): AAGVIQSPRHLIKEKRETATLKCYPIPRHDTVYWYQQGPGQDPQFLISFYEKMQSDKGSIPDRFSAQQFSDYHSELNMSSLELGDSALYFCASSPQGRGPDTQYFGPGTRLTVL.

V and J are TRBV7-9 and TRBJ1-2, with D unresolved. In germline, CDR1 is SEHNR, CDR2 FQNEAQ (reference sequence). Deletions cut 4 bases from V and 3 bases from J, with 9 bases between. This CDR3 region has 13 residues. For the CDR3, the DNA is TGTGCCAGCAGCTCCCCCTCGGACTATGGCTACACCTTC. Protein product: CASSSPSDYGYTF.

Concerning this clone: A junction end diverges from the germline sequence, so it may reflect a read error. V gene TRBV5-4 combines with J gene TRBJ1-4; D remains unclear. Germline CDR1 reads SGHNT; CDR2 reads YYREEE (reference sequence). This CDR3 contains 14 residues. DNA for the CDR3: TGTGCCAGCAGCCCCGGCCCGACTAATGAAAAACTGCTTTTT. Protein sequence: CASSPGPTNEKLLF.

V is TRBV7-9 and J is TRBJ2-2; 7 bases are a match to TRBD1. After removal of 3 bases from V and 1 base from J, the junction contained 2 bases not matched to a gene. Germline V gives CDR1 SEHNR, CDR2 FQNEAQ (reference sequence). CDR3 length: 15 amino acids. CDR3 sequence (DNA): TGTGCCAGCAGCTTTCGGACAGGGAACACCGGGGAGCTGTTTTTT. Its translation: CASSFRTGNTGELFF.

Written as DNA, the CDR3 is TGTGCCAGCAGCGTAGGAGGCTCCGGCAATCAGCCCCAGCATTTT. The encoded protein is CASSVGGSGNQPQHF. The rearrangement links TRBV9 to TRBJ1-5; D uncertain. This CDR3 has 15 amino acids. Germline V gives CDR1 SGDLS, CDR2 YYNGEE. V lost 0 bases and J lost 2, with 9 bases in between.

This chain joins TRBV7-9 and TRBJ1-4; D ambiguous. V lost 0 bases and J 3 bases, leaving 5 bases between the germline ends. The germline V gene has CDR1 SEHNR and CDR2 FQNEAQ (reference sequence). The CDR3 length is 14 residues. The CDR3 protein is CASSLAAANEKLFF. In DNA, the CDR3 is TGTGCCAGCAGCTTAGCGGCAGCTAATGAAAAACTGTTTTTT.

The CDR3 nucleotides read TGCGCCAGCAGCCAAGATTACTCCCCCGCTGAAGCTTTCTTT. It specifies CASSQDYSPAEAFF. V is TRBV4-3 and J is TRBJ1-1; D is unresolved. With 0 bases removed from V and 6 bases from J, the gap between germline ends came to 11 bases. The CDR3 has 14 amino acids. Per the germline V gene, CDR1 is LGHNA and CDR2 is YSLEER.

The genes are TRBV27 and TRBJ1-6; D not certain. The CDR3 runs 16 residues. Germline lookup yields CDR1 MNHEY and CDR2 SMNVEV (reference sequence). V shed 1 base and J shed 9 bases, with 16 bases lying between them. CDR3 loop: CASSLFLRQDRSPLHF. CDR3 in DNA: TGTGCCAGCAGTTTATTTCTCAGGCAGGATCGTTCACCCCTCCACTTT.

The chain joins TRBV10-3 to TRBJ1-2, with a weak D call TRBD1 (5 bases). The V gene lost 11 bases and the J gene lost 3 bases, with 28 bases spanning the gap. The CDR3 is 17 residues long. CDR1 and CDR2 (germline): ENHRY, SYGVKD. The CDR3 bases are TGTGCCGCATCGCAACAGGTCGAAGCCTGGTCCCACTATGGCTACACCTTC. Residues: CAASQQVEAWSHYGYTF.

The chain combines TRBV6-5 with TRBJ1-4; D ambiguous. The CDR3 has 15 residues. V lost 0 bases to trimming and J lost 4 bases, with 9 bases between them. Germline CDR1 reads MNHEY; CDR2 reads SVGAGI. The CDR3 here is CASSYSAGNNEKLFF. CDR3 nucleotide sequence: TGTGCCAGCAGTTACTCTGCAGGAAATAATGAAAAACTGTTTTTT.